This T cell receptor (beta chain) comes out of a study of OX40 agonist ivuxolimab in advanced cancers. The assay was immunoSEQ multiplex PCR, and TCRdb's table has in-frame clones only and misses some. The sample holds approximately 20,000 clones; roughly nine tenths are singletons and the top ten take roughly 15%. The V gene lost 2 bases and the J gene lost 2 bases, with 0 bases spanning the gap. The CDR3 sequence is 11 residues long. Germline V gene lookup returns CDR1 SGHAT and CDR2 FQNNGV. The sequence derives from an adult with an advanced solid tumor such as melanoma, head and neck, liver or kidney cancer. This specimen consisted of CD4+ or CD8+ T cells sorted from blood, obtained in a trial of the OX40 agonist ivuxolimab. The chain combines TRBV11-2 with TRBJ2-5; D not resolved. CDR3 DNA sequence: TGTGCCAGCAGCTTACAAGAGACCCAGTACTTC. The encoded protein is CASSLQETQYF.